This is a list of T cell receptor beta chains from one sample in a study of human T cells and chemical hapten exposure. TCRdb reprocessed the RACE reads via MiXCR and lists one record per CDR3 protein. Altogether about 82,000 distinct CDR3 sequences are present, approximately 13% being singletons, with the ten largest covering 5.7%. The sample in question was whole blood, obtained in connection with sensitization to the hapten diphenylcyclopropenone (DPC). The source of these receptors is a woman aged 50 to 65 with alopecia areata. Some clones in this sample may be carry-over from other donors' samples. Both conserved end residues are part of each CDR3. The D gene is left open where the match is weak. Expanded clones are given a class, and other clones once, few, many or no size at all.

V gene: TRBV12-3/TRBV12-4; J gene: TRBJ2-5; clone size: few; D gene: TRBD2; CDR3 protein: CASSSRPSGVQETQYF; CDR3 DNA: TGTGCCAGCAGTTCCCGCCCTAGCGGGGTCCAAGAGACCCAGTACTTC
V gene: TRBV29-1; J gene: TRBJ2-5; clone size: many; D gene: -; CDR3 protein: CSGGQEETQYF; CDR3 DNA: TGCAGTGGGGGGCAGGAAGAGACCCAGTACTTC
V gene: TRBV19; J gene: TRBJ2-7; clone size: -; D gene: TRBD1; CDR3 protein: CASSVQQGPYEQYF; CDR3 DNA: TGTGCCAGTAGTGTCCAACAGGGGCCCTACGAGCAGTACTTC
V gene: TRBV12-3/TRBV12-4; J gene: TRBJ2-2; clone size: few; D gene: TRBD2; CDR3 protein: CASAGWGRGTGELFF; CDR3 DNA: TGTGCCAGCGCCGGATGGGGGAGGGGCACCGGGGAGCTGTTTTTT
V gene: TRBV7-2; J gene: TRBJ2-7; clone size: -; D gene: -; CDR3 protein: CASSLVASYEQYF; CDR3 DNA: TGTGCCAGCAGCTTAGTAGCGTCCTACGAGCAGTACTTC
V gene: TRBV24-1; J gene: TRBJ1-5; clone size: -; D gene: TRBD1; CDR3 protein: CATSDGTGANQPQHF; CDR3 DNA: TGTGCCACCAGTGATGGGACAGGCGCAAATCAGCCCCAGCATTTT
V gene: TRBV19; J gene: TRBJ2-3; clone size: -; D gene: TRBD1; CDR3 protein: CASSVDRGKTDTQYF; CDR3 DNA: TGTGCCAGTAGTGTGGACAGGGGTAAGACAGATACGCAGTATTTT
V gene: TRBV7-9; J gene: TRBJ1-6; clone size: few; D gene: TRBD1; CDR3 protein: CASSFPGGFSPLHF; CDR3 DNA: TGTGCCAGCAGCTTTCCAGGGGGCTTCTCACCCCTCCACTTT
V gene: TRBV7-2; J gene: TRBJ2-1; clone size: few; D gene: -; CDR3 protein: CASSLALGHAYNEQFF; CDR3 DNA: TGTGCCAGCAGCTTAGCCTTGGGGCATGCCTACAATGAGCAGTTCTTC
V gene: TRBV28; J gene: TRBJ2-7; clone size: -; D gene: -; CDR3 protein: CASTGLRFYEQYF; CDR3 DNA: TGTGCCAGCACCGGACTACGTTTCTACGAGCAGTACTTC
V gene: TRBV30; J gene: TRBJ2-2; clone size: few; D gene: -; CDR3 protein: CAWSVGRNTGELFF; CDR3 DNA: TGTGCCTGGAGTGTAGGACGGAACACCGGGGAGCTGTTTTTT
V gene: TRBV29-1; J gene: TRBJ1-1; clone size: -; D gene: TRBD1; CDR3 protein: CSVSEQGTEAFF; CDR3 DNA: TGCAGCGTCAGCGAACAGGGGACTGAAGCTTTCTTT
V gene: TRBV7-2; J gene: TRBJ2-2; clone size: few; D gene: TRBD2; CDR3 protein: CAKRGTSGINTGELFF; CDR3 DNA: TGTGCCAAGCGAGGGACTAGCGGGATAAACACCGGGGAGCTGTTTTTT
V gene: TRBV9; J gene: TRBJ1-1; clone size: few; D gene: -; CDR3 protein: CATSPSGAAEAFF; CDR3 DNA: TGTGCCACCTCCCCTAGCGGGGCGGCTGAAGCTTTCTTT
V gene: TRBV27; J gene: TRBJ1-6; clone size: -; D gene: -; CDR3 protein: CASSEMGGISPLHF; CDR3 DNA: TGTGCCAGCAGTGAAATGGGAGGAATTTCACCCCTCCACTTT
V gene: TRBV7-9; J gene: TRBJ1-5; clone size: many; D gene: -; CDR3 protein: CASSAGQSSYSNQPQHF; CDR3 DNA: TGTGCCAGCAGCGCCGGACAGTCTTCTTATAGCAATCAGCCCCAGCATTTT
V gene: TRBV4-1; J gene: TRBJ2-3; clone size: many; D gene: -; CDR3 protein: CASSHEQGVESDTQYF; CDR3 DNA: TGCGCCAGCAGCCATGAACAGGGAGTTGAGTCAGATACGCAGTATTTT
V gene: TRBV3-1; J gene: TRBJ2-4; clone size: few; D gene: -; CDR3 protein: CASSQVREAENIQYF; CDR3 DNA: TGTGCCAGCAGCCAAGTCAGGGAAGCGGAAAACATTCAGTACTTC
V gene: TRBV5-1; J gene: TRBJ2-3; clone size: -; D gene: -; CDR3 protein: CASSLGTHTDTQYF; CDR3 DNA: TGCGCCAGCAGCTTGGGGACACACACAGATACGCAGTATTTT
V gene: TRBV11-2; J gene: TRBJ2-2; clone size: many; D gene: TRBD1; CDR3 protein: CASSLGQGNTGELFF; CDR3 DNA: TGTGCCAGCAGCTTGGGACAGGGGAACACCGGGGAGCTGTTTTTT
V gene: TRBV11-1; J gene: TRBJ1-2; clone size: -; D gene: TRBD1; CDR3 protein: CASSSGGPGPTRSSYGYTF; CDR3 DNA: TGTGCCAGCAGCTCAGGGGGACCCGGCCCAACTCGTTCATCTTATGGCTACACCTTC
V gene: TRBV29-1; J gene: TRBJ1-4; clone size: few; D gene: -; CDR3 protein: CSFRDMGEKLFF; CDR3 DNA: TGCAGCTTCCGGGACATGGGCGAAAAACTGTTTTTT